The 9 T cell receptor beta chains reported below all come from one sample, sequenced in a study of T cells in Graves' hyperthyroidism and ophthalmopathy. Amplification yielded TCR beta CDR3 regions, with RNA transcripts as the source. During a first-round RT-PCR of the TCR CDR3, the HTBI primer set was used. A single record per CDR3 protein comes from TCRdb applying MiXCR to the multiplex PCR reads. The sample lists around 720,000 distinct CDR3 sequences, just over 35% occurring once. The sequencing input was blood. Every receptor here comes from a middle-aged woman with Graves' hyperthyroidism.

CDR3 loop: CASSQDSQLQTQYF. For the CDR3, the DNA is TGCGCCAGCAGCCAAGATAGCCAGCTGCAGACCCAGTACTTC. The chain joins TRBV4-1 to TRBJ2-5; D is unresolved. Germline V gives CDR1 MGHRA, CDR2 YSYEKL. Deletions cut 0 bases from V and 6 bases from J, with 11 bases between. The CDR3 loop spans 14 amino acids.

The rearrangement links TRBV20-1 to TRBJ1-6, with TRBD1 as a possible D gene (6 bases). This CDR3 has 17 residues. The germline V gene has CDR1 DFQATT and CDR2 SNEGSKA (reference sequence). Trimming cost V 0 bases and J 7 bases, with 19 bases left between them. CDR3 nucleotides: TGCAGTGCTAGAGATGGTCGAGCGGGGGCTTTGAATTCACCCCTCCACTTT. Translated, it gives CSARDGRAGALNSPLHF.

This clonotype was seen more than once but under ten times. V is TRBV6-5 and J is TRBJ2-7; 7 nucleotides match TRBD2. CDR1 and CDR2 from the germline V gene are MNHEY and SVGAGI. This CDR3 is 19 amino acids long. Trimming cost V 1 base and J 0 bases; bases outside gene matches: 15. The CDR3 DNA sequence: TGTGCCAGCAGTTACTTAAACAAGCGGGACTTCCCTCGCTCCTACGAGCAGTACTTC. Its translation is CASSYLNKRDFPRSYEQYF.

This rearrangement joins TRBV9 to TRBJ2-7; tentatively, D is TRBD1 or TRBD2 (5 bases each). V shed 3 bases and J shed 1 base, with 17 bases lying between them. Germline loops: CDR1 SGDLS, CDR2 YYNGEE. This CDR3 spans 16 amino acids. The CDR3 region is CASSEGSGAISYEQYF. CDR3 coding DNA: TGTGCCAGCAGCGAAGGGTCCGGGGCAATATCCTACGAGCAGTACTTC.

This clonotype was detected a few times. This sequence joins TRBV20-1 and TRBJ1-1, with TRBD1 identical over 9 bases. Germline CDR1 DFQATT, CDR2 SNEGSKA (reference sequence). V shed 0 bases and J 1 base; nucleotides not matched to a gene: 0. CDR3 length: 14 amino acids. Here the CDR3 DNA reads TGCAGTGCTAGAGAGGGACAGGGGAACACTGAAGCTTTCTTT. Its protein product is CSAREGQGNTEAFF.

For this clonotype: A read error is possible here, since a much larger clone lies one base away. The chain combines TRBV12-3 or TRBV12-4 with TRBJ1-3; D is undetermined. The CDR3 loop spans 10 amino acids. The CDR3 spells CASRGNTMYF. The CDR3, as DNA: TGTGCCAGCAGGGGAAACACCATGTATTTT.

This clonotype was counted only a few times. J is TRBJ1-1 and V is TRBV4-3; 10 positions match TRBD1. The CDR3 is 15 residues long. V gave up 3 bases and J gave up 3 bases; unmatched junction bases: 4. Germline CDR1 reads LGHNA; CDR2 reads YSLEER. The CDR3 is CASSHGDRGDTEAFF. In DNA, the CDR3 is TGCGCCAGCAGCCATGGGGACAGGGGAGACACTGAAGCTTTCTTT.

This clonotype was counted only a few times. This chain uses TRBV4-1 with TRBJ1-1; no definite D call. V was clipped by 1 base and J by 7 bases, with 7 bases between them. The CDR3 runs to 12 residues. Looked up from germline, CDR1 is MGHRA and CDR2 is YSYEKL. The CDR3 reads CASSQAGNEAFF. CDR3 DNA sequence: TGCGCCAGCAGCCAAGCGGGGAATGAAGCTTTCTTT.

This clonotype was observed many times. CDR3 loop: CSVEKGGGLYF. Here the CDR3 DNA reads TGCAGCGTTGAAAAAGGGGGGGGCTTGTACTTC. The J gene is TRBJ2-7, the V gene TRBV29-1; possible D gene TRBD2, 7 bases. Trimming shortened V by 2 bases and J by 12 bases, and 14 bases separated the two germline ends. The CDR3 is made up of 11 amino acids. From germline, CDR1 is SQVTM and CDR2 ANQGSEA.